Listed below are T cell receptor beta chains from one sample, sequenced in a study of T cell responses to AZD1222 COVID-19 vaccine. Method: immunoSEQ multiplex PCR; TCRdb's copy keeps in-frame clones and lacks some. The sample includes roughly 100,000 clones, over 90% seen only once; the top ten take about 5%. This specimen consisted of peripheral blood, obtained on day 0 of AZD1222 vaccination. The receptors derive from an adult in good health. Both conserved end residues are part of each CDR3. The D gene is left open where the match is weak. The size field is filled for only some rows; it gives once, few, many or a size class.

clone_size: .
j_call: TRBJ2-2
cdr3_length: 16
v_call: TRBV2
d_call: .
cdr3_nt: TGTGCCAGCAGTGATCTGTGGGTTTCGAACACCGGGGAGCTGTTTTTT
cdr3_aa: CASSDLWVSNTGELFF

clone_size: .
j_call: TRBJ2-3
cdr3_length: 17
v_call: TRBV7-3
d_call: TRBD2
cdr3_nt: TGTGCCAGCAGCCCCGGACTAGCGGGAGGGCTTGCAGATACGCAGTATTTT
cdr3_aa: CASSPGLAGGLADTQYF

clone_size: once
j_call: TRBJ2-2
cdr3_length: 15
v_call: TRBV7-2
d_call: TRBD1
cdr3_nt: TGTGCCAGCGGACCGACAGGGCGAAACACCGGGGAGCTGTTTTTT
cdr3_aa: CASGPTGRNTGELFF

clone_size: .
j_call: TRBJ1-1
cdr3_length: 16
v_call: TRBV25-1
d_call: TRBD1
cdr3_nt: TGTGCCAGCAGTGAAGTTGGGTACAGGGGCAACACTGAAGCTTTCTTT
cdr3_aa: CASSEVGYRGNTEAFF

clone_size: .
j_call: TRBJ1-5
cdr3_length: 15
v_call: TRBV30
d_call: .
cdr3_nt: TGTGCCTGGAGTGCAGCCCCAGGGGGCAATCAGCCCCAGCATTTT
cdr3_aa: CAWSAAPGGNQPQHF

clone_size: .
j_call: TRBJ1-5
cdr3_length: 15
v_call: TRBV28
d_call: TRBD1
cdr3_nt: TGTGCCAGCAGTTTAATCAGGGGGCCGAATCAGCCCCAGCATTTT
cdr3_aa: CASSLIRGPNQPQHF

clone_size: .
j_call: TRBJ1-2
cdr3_length: 16
v_call: TRBV28
d_call: .
cdr3_nt: TGTGCCAGCAGTGCACCCTCAGATGTTGACCCCTATGGCTACACCTTC
cdr3_aa: CASSAPSDVDPYGYTF

clone_size: .
j_call: TRBJ1-1
cdr3_length: 12
v_call: TRBV30
d_call: .
cdr3_nt: TGTGCCTGGAGTGCTCCCCTGAGTGAAGCTTTCTTT
cdr3_aa: CAWSAPLSEAFF

clone_size: once
j_call: TRBJ2-3
cdr3_length: 16
v_call: TRBV10-3
d_call: TRBD2
cdr3_nt: TGTGCCATCAGCGGGACTAGCGGGATGGGCACAGATACGCAGTATTTT
cdr3_aa: CAISGTSGMGTDTQYF

clone_size: .
j_call: TRBJ2-7
cdr3_length: 13
v_call: TRBV3-1/TRBV3-2
d_call: .
cdr3_nt: TGTGCCAGCAGCCATTTCCCCTCCTACGAGCAGTACTTC
cdr3_aa: CASSHFPSYEQYF

clone_size: .
j_call: TRBJ2-1
cdr3_length: 15
v_call: TRBV19
d_call: .
cdr3_nt: TGTGCCAGTAGTATCTACCTTGGGGTTGACAATGAGCAGTTCTTC
cdr3_aa: CASSIYLGVDNEQFF

clone_size: .
j_call: TRBJ2-1
cdr3_length: 11
v_call: TRBV11-2
d_call: .
cdr3_nt: TGTGCCAGCAGCTGGGACACCGAGCAGTTCTTC
cdr3_aa: CASSWDTEQFF

clone_size: few
j_call: TRBJ1-2
cdr3_length: 15
v_call: TRBV4-1
d_call: .
cdr3_nt: TGCGCCAGCAGCCAAGGACAGCAGGCGGCCTATGGCTACACCTTC
cdr3_aa: CASSQGQQAAYGYTF

clone_size: .
j_call: TRBJ2-5
cdr3_length: 14
v_call: TRBV7-2
d_call: .
cdr3_nt: TGTGCCAGCAGCTTAGGACAGGCCCCTGGGACCCAGTACTTC
cdr3_aa: CASSLGQAPGTQYF

clone_size: .
j_call: TRBJ1-2
cdr3_length: 13
v_call: TRBV3-1/TRBV3-2
d_call: .
cdr3_nt: TGTGCCAGCAGCCCCAGGAGTGACTATGGCTACACCTTC
cdr3_aa: CASSPRSDYGYTF

clone_size: .
j_call: TRBJ1-3
cdr3_length: 15
v_call: TRBV6-1
d_call: .
cdr3_nt: TGTGCCAGCAGTGAGACGGCCCGCTCTGGAAACACCATATATTTT
cdr3_aa: CASSETARSGNTIYF

clone_size: once
j_call: TRBJ2-1
cdr3_length: 15
v_call: TRBV30
d_call: TRBD2
cdr3_nt: TGTGCCTGGAGTGGGCTAGCGGGAGATTACAATGAGCAGTTCTTC
cdr3_aa: CAWSGLAGDYNEQFF

clone_size: .
j_call: TRBJ2-5
cdr3_length: 16
v_call: TRBV6-5
d_call: TRBD1
cdr3_nt: TGTGCCAGCAGTTACGCCCCGGGACAGTACCAAGAGACCCAGTACTTC
cdr3_aa: CASSYAPGQYQETQYF

clone_size: once
j_call: TRBJ1-6
cdr3_length: 13
v_call: TRBV19
d_call: .
cdr3_nt: TGTGCCAGTTCGAGGGGATGGGATTCACCCCTCCACTTT
cdr3_aa: CASSRGWDSPLHF

clone_size: .
j_call: TRBJ2-1
cdr3_length: 13
v_call: TRBV5-1
d_call: .
cdr3_nt: TGCGCCAGCAGTTTGACGTCGCAGGGGGAGCAGTTCTTC
cdr3_aa: CASSLTSQGEQFF

clone_size: .
j_call: TRBJ1-1
cdr3_length: 15
v_call: TRBV9
d_call: TRBD1
cdr3_nt: TGTGCCAGCAGCGTTACAGGGGACGAAGGCACTGAAGCTTTCTTT
cdr3_aa: CASSVTGDEGTEAFF

clone_size: .
j_call: TRBJ2-5
cdr3_length: 15
v_call: TRBV19
d_call: .
cdr3_nt: TGTGCCAGTAGAGCCCGGGCCGGGAACCAAGAGACCCAGTACTTC
cdr3_aa: CASRARAGNQETQYF

clone_size: .
j_call: TRBJ2-6
cdr3_length: 20
v_call: TRBV4-1
d_call: .
cdr3_nt: TGCGCCAGCAGCCTATCAATCACAGGAATAAGAAACTCTGGGGCCAACGTCCTGACTTTC
cdr3_aa: CASSLSITGIRNSGANVLTF

clone_size: .
j_call: TRBJ1-2
cdr3_length: 15
v_call: TRBV4-1
d_call: TRBD1
cdr3_nt: TGCGCCAGCAGCCCCCGGGACAGGGTCTTTTATGGCTACACCTTC
cdr3_aa: CASSPRDRVFYGYTF

clone_size: .
j_call: TRBJ1-6
cdr3_length: 13
v_call: TRBV30
d_call: .
cdr3_nt: TGTGCCTGGTCCGGGTCACGTAGTTCACCCCTCCACTTT
cdr3_aa: CAWSGSRSSPLHF

clone_size: once
j_call: TRBJ2-4
cdr3_length: 14
v_call: TRBV6-5
d_call: TRBD1
cdr3_nt: TGTGCCAGCACCCCCCAATATGACAGGGCCGGAAAGTACTTC
cdr3_aa: CASTPQYDRAGKYF

clone_size: .
j_call: TRBJ1-2
cdr3_length: 14
v_call: TRBV5-1
d_call: .
cdr3_nt: TGCGCCAGCAGCACCAACTACCAGGGGCATGGCTACACCTTC
cdr3_aa: CASSTNYQGHGYTF

clone_size: .
j_call: TRBJ2-7
cdr3_length: 12
v_call: TRBV7-2
d_call: .
cdr3_nt: TGTGCCAGCAGCTCCCCCCTCGGGGAGCAGTACTTC
cdr3_aa: CASSSPLGEQYF

clone_size: .
j_call: TRBJ2-3
cdr3_length: 15
v_call: TRBV5-1
d_call: .
cdr3_nt: TGCGCCAGCAGCTTGCGTGTCCCGGGTTCAGATACGCAGTATTTT
cdr3_aa: CASSLRVPGSDTQYF

clone_size: few
j_call: TRBJ2-7
cdr3_length: 11
v_call: TRBV20-1
d_call: .
cdr3_nt: TGCAGTGCTAGCGGGAACTACGAGCAGTACTTC
cdr3_aa: CSASGNYEQYF

clone_size: .
j_call: TRBJ2-7
cdr3_length: 13
v_call: TRBV28
d_call: .
cdr3_nt: TGTGCCAGCAGTTTTGTGGGGCCTTACGAGCAGTACTTC
cdr3_aa: CASSFVGPYEQYF

clone_size: medium-sized
j_call: TRBJ1-2
cdr3_length: 14
v_call: TRBV6-5
d_call: .
cdr3_nt: TGTGCCAGTTACCTCTGGGGAGTTAACTATGGCTACACCTTC
cdr3_aa: CASYLWGVNYGYTF

clone_size: .
j_call: TRBJ2-5
cdr3_length: 12
v_call: TRBV5-1
d_call: .
cdr3_nt: TGCGCCAGCAGAGAAGGTTTGGAGACCCAGTACTTC
cdr3_aa: CASREGLETQYF

clone_size: .
j_call: TRBJ2-1
cdr3_length: 17
v_call: TRBV3-1/TRBV3-2
d_call: TRBD2
cdr3_nt: TGTGCCAGCAGCCAACCCGGACTAGCGGGAACCTACAATGAGCAGTTCTTC
cdr3_aa: CASSQPGLAGTYNEQFF

clone_size: .
j_call: TRBJ2-7
cdr3_length: 16
v_call: TRBV6-2/TRBV6-3
d_call: .
cdr3_nt: TGTGCCAGCAGTGGCGGACCACCATGGCTGTACTACGAGCAGTACTTC
cdr3_aa: CASSGGPPWLYYEQYF

clone_size: .
j_call: TRBJ1-1
cdr3_length: 12
v_call: TRBV6-5
d_call: TRBD1
cdr3_nt: TGTGCCAGCAGTCCTCGACAGGGACGAGCTTTCTTT
cdr3_aa: CASSPRQGRAFF

clone_size: .
j_call: TRBJ1-2
cdr3_length: 15
v_call: TRBV19
d_call: TRBD1
cdr3_nt: TGTGCCAGTAGTTTCCAACTCCGGGACAGCTATGGCTACACCTTC
cdr3_aa: CASSFQLRDSYGYTF

clone_size: .
j_call: TRBJ2-1
cdr3_length: 15
v_call: TRBV9
d_call: TRBD2
cdr3_nt: TGTGCCAGCAGCCCCGGACTAGCGGGAGGTCGGGAGCAGTTCTTC
cdr3_aa: CASSPGLAGGREQFF

clone_size: .
j_call: TRBJ2-3
cdr3_length: 13
v_call: TRBV5-6
d_call: TRBD2
cdr3_nt: TGTGCCAGCAGCGGCCTAGCGGGGGATACGCAGTATTTT
cdr3_aa: CASSGLAGDTQYF

clone_size: .
j_call: TRBJ1-2
cdr3_length: 13
v_call: TRBV18
d_call: .
cdr3_nt: TGTGCCAGCTCACCGCCGATCCCGGATGGCTACACCTTC
cdr3_aa: CASSPPIPDGYTF

clone_size: .
j_call: TRBJ2-5
cdr3_length: 16
v_call: TRBV11-3
d_call: TRBD2
cdr3_nt: TGTGCCAGCAGCAGCGGACTAGCGGGAGAGATTGAGACCCAGTACTTC
cdr3_aa: CASSSGLAGEIETQYF

clone_size: .
j_call: TRBJ2-7
cdr3_length: 16
v_call: TRBV5-6
d_call: .
cdr3_nt: TGTGCCAGCAGCTCGACTTCAACAGGTACCACCTACGAGCAGTACTTC
cdr3_aa: CASSSTSTGTTYEQYF

clone_size: .
j_call: TRBJ2-1
cdr3_length: 14
v_call: TRBV6-5
d_call: TRBD2
cdr3_nt: TGTGCCTTACAAGCGGGGAGCTCCTACAATGAGCAGTTCTTC
cdr3_aa: CALQAGSSYNEQFF

clone_size: .
j_call: TRBJ2-1
cdr3_length: 15
v_call: TRBV11-3
d_call: TRBD2
cdr3_nt: TGTGCCAGCAGCCCCTCGGAGCGGGGCCAGCATGAGCAGTTCTTC
cdr3_aa: CASSPSERGQHEQFF

clone_size: .
j_call: TRBJ2-1
cdr3_length: 16
v_call: TRBV24-1
d_call: TRBD2
cdr3_nt: TGTGCCACCAGTGACCCTAGCGGGAGCTCCTACAATGAGCAGTTCTTC
cdr3_aa: CATSDPSGSSYNEQFF

clone_size: .
j_call: TRBJ1-4
cdr3_length: 16
v_call: TRBV30
d_call: .
cdr3_nt: TGTGCCTGGAGTGAAATCCTACAGGGCGGTAATGAAAAACTGTTTTTT
cdr3_aa: CAWSEILQGGNEKLFF

clone_size: .
j_call: TRBJ2-6
cdr3_length: 16
v_call: TRBV4-2
d_call: .
cdr3_nt: TGTGCCAGCAGCCAAGATTGGAGCTCTGGGGCCAACGTCCTGACTTTC
cdr3_aa: CASSQDWSSGANVLTF

clone_size: once
j_call: TRBJ1-3
cdr3_length: 14
v_call: TRBV15
d_call: TRBD1
cdr3_nt: TGTGCCACCAGCCTTGGGACAGGGGGAGACACCATATATTTT
cdr3_aa: CATSLGTGGDTIYF

clone_size: .
j_call: TRBJ2-7
cdr3_length: 17
v_call: TRBV30
d_call: .
cdr3_nt: TGTGCCTGGAGTGTACCCTTTTTTGAGAGGAACGTCTACGAGCAGTACTTC
cdr3_aa: CAWSVPFFERNVYEQYF

clone_size: .
j_call: TRBJ2-2
cdr3_length: 15
v_call: TRBV5-4
d_call: .
cdr3_nt: TGTGCCAGCAGCTCAACCCGAGTGAACACCGGGGAGCTGTTTTTT
cdr3_aa: CASSSTRVNTGELFF

clone_size: .
j_call: TRBJ1-3
cdr3_length: 13
v_call: TRBV7-8
d_call: .
cdr3_nt: TGTGCCAGCAGCTCCTACAGGGGAAACACCATATATTTT
cdr3_aa: CASSSYRGNTIYF

clone_size: .
j_call: TRBJ2-1
cdr3_length: 12
v_call: TRBV6-5
d_call: .
cdr3_nt: TGTGCCAGCAGCCCGCTGGGGCATGAGCAGTTCTTC
cdr3_aa: CASSPLGHEQFF

clone_size: .
j_call: TRBJ1-5
cdr3_length: 14
v_call: TRBV6-5
d_call: .
cdr3_nt: TGTGCCAGCAGCCCCTCGACAGGAGATCAGCCCCAGCATTTT
cdr3_aa: CASSPSTGDQPQHF

clone_size: .
j_call: TRBJ2-3
cdr3_length: 11
v_call: TRBV5-1
d_call: .
cdr3_nt: TGCGCCAGCAGTGGGCCAGATACGCAGTATTTT
cdr3_aa: CASSGPDTQYF